These 26 T cell receptor beta chains originate from one sample sequenced in a study of blood T cell repertoires in COVID-19. Clones were read by immunoSEQ multiplex PCR, and TCRdb kept only the in-frame ones, dropping some. The table includes about 120,000 clones, about nine tenths detected once. The sample consisted of peripheral blood. The receptors here all came from a man between 65 and 79 years old who had recovered from COVID-19.

The genes are TRBV28 and TRBJ2-3; TRBD1 matches 9 bases. Looked up from germline, CDR1 is MDHEN and CDR2 is SYDVKM. The CDR3 is 15 amino acids. J lost 8 bases, V lost 4 bases, and 10 bases had no gene match. CDR3 in DNA: TGTGCCAGCAGTTCAACCGGGACAGGGCTTGGTACGCAGTATTTT. It yields the protein CASSSTGTGLGTQYF.

The rearrangement uses TRBV2 and TRBJ1-6, with 7 bases aligning to TRBD1. CDR1 is SNHLY and CDR2 is FYNNEI in the germline V gene. This CDR3 spans 15 amino acids. Trimming at V came to 6 bases and at J to 10 bases, leaving 12 bases not matched to a gene. The CDR3 DNA is TGTGCCAGCAGGACAGGGAGAGTAAGAATCTCACCCCTCCACTTT. Protein sequence: CASRTGRVRISPLHF.

The chain links TRBV2 to TRBJ1-3; D uncertain. Germline V gene data show CDR1 as SNHLY and CDR2 as FYNNEI. The length of the CDR3 is 14 residues. V gave up 7 bases and J gave up 1 base, with 11 bases separating them. The CDR3 nucleotides are TGTGCCAGCAATCCAGAGGGTTCTGGAAACACCATATATTTT. Translating it yields CASNPEGSGNTIYF.

The chain uses TRBV5-1 and TRBJ2-7; D not certain. CDR3 size: 13 residues. The germline CDR1 and CDR2 sequences are SGHRS and YFSETQ. Trimming shortened V by 0 bases and J by 5 bases, and 9 bases separated the two germline ends. In DNA, the CDR3 is TGCGCCAGCAGCTTGGCTTTTGGCCACGAGCAGTACTTC. It encodes CASSLAFGHEQYF.

This chain connects TRBV7-2 to TRBJ1-1, with D possibly matching TRBD1 (5 bases). Trimming cost V 5 bases and J 7 bases, with 17 bases left between them. This CDR3 contains 14 residues. Germline V gene lookup returns CDR1 SGHTA and CDR2 FQGNSA. The DNA for the CDR3 is TGTGCCAGCAGCCCACGAGGGACTGTCGGTGAAGCTTTCTTT. This encodes CASSPRGTVGEAFF.

The chain recombines TRBV9 with TRBJ2-5; D perhaps matches TRBD1 (5 bases). The CDR3 sequence is 13 residues long. The V gene's germline CDR1 is SGDLS and CDR2 YYNGEE. V was shortened by 3 bases and J by 5 bases, with 11 bases between the two germline ends. CDR3 nucleotides: TGTGCCAGCAGCGGAAATCCAGGGGAGACCCAGTACTTC. This encodes CASSGNPGETQYF.

The chain links TRBV5-1 to TRBJ2-7; 8 bases match TRBD2. The CDR3 runs to 15 residues. Trimming removed 3 bases from V and 2 bases from J; junction bases left unmatched: 7. Germline V gene lookup returns CDR1 SGHRS and CDR2 YFSETQ. This CDR3 reads CASSSGSGVAYEQYF. For the CDR3, the DNA is TGCGCCAGCAGCTCGGGTAGCGGGGTGGCCTACGAGCAGTACTTC.

As DNA, the CDR3 is TGTGCCAGCAGCTTGGAGCGGGATGACATTCAGTACTTC. Amino acids: CASSLERDDIQYF. The V call is TRBV7-2, the J call TRBJ2-4, with 7 positions matching TRBD2. Germline CDR1 SGHTA, CDR2 FQGNSA. CDR3 size: 13 residues. V lost 3 bases, J lost 8 bases, and 4 bases stayed unmatched.

The chain carries TRBV5-1 and TRBJ1-1, with D uncertain. The CDR3 spans 13 residues. The germline V and J ends were trimmed by 5 bases and 4 bases, with 12 bases remaining between them. Germline V lookup: CDR1 SGHRS, CDR2 YFSETQ. This chain's CDR3 is CASRLLPGTEAFF. The CDR3 region has the DNA TGCGCCAGCAGACTACTGCCCGGCACTGAAGCTTTCTTT.

This chain joins TRBV19 and TRBJ2-2; D might be TRBD1 (6 bases). CDR3 length: 13 residues. Germline values: CDR1 LNHDA, CDR2 SQIVND (reference sequence). V lost 7 bases, J lost 5 bases, and 11 bases lay in between. The CDR3 DNA sequence: TGTGCCAGTACAACACAGGGAACCGGGGAGCTGTTTTTT. Protein: CASTTQGTGELFF.

The chain joins TRBV4-2 to TRBJ2-7, with TRBD1 identical over 10 bases. The V segment lost 1 base and the J segment 5 bases; nucleotides outside the gene matches: 8. CDR1 is LGHNA and CDR2 is YNFKEQ in the germline V gene. This CDR3 is 16 amino acids long. The CDR3 reads CASSQGSGQGLDEQYF. CDR3 DNA: TGTGCCAGCAGCCAAGGTTCGGGACAGGGGTTAGACGAGCAGTACTTC.

The chain carries TRBV11-3 and TRBJ2-1; TRBD2 aligns across 12 bases. Germline V gene data show CDR1 as SGHNT and CDR2 as YENEEA. J lost 8 bases, V lost 2 bases, and 4 bases had no gene match. This CDR3 is 15 amino acids long. This CDR3 is CASSLRLAGADEQFF. The CDR3 coding sequence is TGTGCCAGCAGCTTAAGACTAGCGGGAGCCGATGAGCAGTTCTTC.

This clone appeared a single time. The chain employs TRBV6-5 and TRBJ1-2; 9 bases match TRBD1. Germline V CDR1 and CDR2: MNHEY, SVGAGI. This CDR3 is built from 15 residues. V shed 5 bases, J shed 6 bases, and the junction held 10 bases outside the gene matches. CDR3 bases: TGTGCCAGCAGTCCACAGACGGGGACAGGGAATGGCTACACCTTC. Translation: CASSPQTGTGNGYTF.

The rearrangement uses TRBV7-3 and TRBJ2-1; 10 bases line up with TRBD2. Germline V lookup: CDR1 SGHTA, CDR2 FQGTGA. The length of the CDR3 is 17 residues. V shed 8 bases, J shed 4 bases, and the junction held 14 bases outside the gene matches. In DNA, the CDR3 is TGTGCCAGCTCGTCCCTAGCGGGAGTCATCGATTACAATGAGCAGTTCTTC. It yields the protein CASSSLAGVIDYNEQFF.

This clone was detected only once. The chain combines TRBV11-3 with TRBJ2-2, with 14 bases that match TRBD2. From germline, CDR1 is SGHNT and CDR2 YENEEA. The junction had 6 bases not matched to a gene; V was cut back by 5 bases and J by 7 bases. CDR3 length: 16 residues. CDR3 in DNA: TGTGCCAGCAGCCTGACTAGCGGGGGGGGCATCGGGGAGCTGTTTTTT. Its translation is CASSLTSGGGIGELFF. The full variable domain, its missing parts supplied by reference TRBV11-3 and TRBJ2-2, is EAGVVQSPRYKIIEKKQPVAFWCNPISGHNTLYWYLQNLGQGPELLIRYENEEAVDDSQLPKDRFSAERLKGVDSTLKIQPAELGDSAVYLCASSLTSGGGIGELFFGEGSRLTVL.

The J gene is TRBJ2-3, the V gene TRBV5-8; D uncertain. The CDR3 loop spans 13 amino acids. The V end was cut by 5 bases, the J end by 5 bases, with 12 bases between. CDR1 is SGHTS and CDR2 is YDEGEE in the germline V gene. The CDR3 loop is CASSPYFRDTQYF. CDR3 sequence (DNA): TGTGCCAGCAGTCCGTACTTTAGAGATACGCAGTATTTT.

The chain uses TRBV12-5 and TRBJ2-1; 8 bases agree with TRBD1. The CDR3 runs 20 residues. In germline, CDR1 is LGHNT, CDR2 FRNRAP. With V trimmed by 0 bases and J by 7 bases, 20 bases remained unmatched. The CDR3 sequence: CASGLVHSMSGQGRRNEQFF. DNA for the CDR3: TGTGCTAGTGGTTTGGTACATAGTATGTCCGGACAGGGTAGACGGAATGAGCAGTTCTTC.

Comment on this clone: Sequence at one end of the junction differs from germline and may be a read error. The chain's CDR3 is CASSLAPQGPSGNTIYF. For the CDR3, the DNA is TGTGCCAGCAGCTTAGCCCCCCAGGGTCCGTCTGGGAACACCATATATTTT. The rearrangement joins TRBV7-2 to TRBJ1-3; D possibly corresponds to TRBD1 (5 bases). The CDR3 sequence is 17 residues long. Per the germline V gene, CDR1 is SGHTA and CDR2 is FQGNSA.

The V call is TRBV29-1, the J call TRBJ2-7; 9 bases are shared with TRBD1. The junction had 7 bases not matched to a gene; V was cut back by 6 bases and J by 4 bases. The CDR3 spans 13 residues. From germline, CDR1 is SQVTM and CDR2 ANQGSEA. The CDR3 loop is CSVGQGGGYEQYF. CDR3 nucleotides: TGCAGCGTGGGACAGGGAGGAGGGTACGAGCAGTACTTC.

This chain links TRBV11-1 with TRBJ2-1, with 7 bases that match TRBD2. The CDR3 covers 14 residues. Germline values: CDR1 SGHAT, CDR2 FQDESV (reference sequence). Trimming removed 5 bases from V and 4 bases from J; junction bases left unmatched: 5. This chain's CDR3 is CASSPSGQYNEQFF. CDR3 DNA sequence: TGTGCCAGCAGCCCTAGCGGCCAATACAATGAGCAGTTCTTC.

V gene TRBV28 combines with J gene TRBJ2-4; D call uncertain. CDR1 and CDR2 (germline): MDHEN, SYDVKM. This CDR3 contains 15 residues. V lost 3 bases and J 0 bases, leaving 9 bases between the germline ends. The CDR3 is CASSFPTLAKNIQYF. The CDR3 coding sequence is TGTGCCAGCAGTTTCCCCACTCTAGCCAAAAACATTCAGTACTTC.

This clone has a single count. The chain joins TRBV30 to TRBJ2-7; 7 bases align to TRBD2. CDR1 and CDR2 (germline): GTSNPN, SVGIG (reference sequence). Losses at the gene ends were 3 bases for V and 3 bases for J; bases not matched to a gene: 8. The CDR3 consists of 14 residues. The CDR3 region is CAWSLSGGFYEQYF. The CDR3 DNA reads as TGTGCCTGGAGCTTATCGGGGGGTTTCTACGAGCAGTACTTC. Together with reference TRBV30 and TRBJ2-7, the CDR3 gives the full variable domain: SQTIHQWPATLVQPVGSPLSLECTVEGTSNPNLYWYRQAAGRGLQLLFYSVGIGQISSEVPQNLSASRPQDRQFILSSKKLLLSDSGFYLCAWSLSGGFYEQYFGPGTRLTVT.

The rearrangement uses TRBV12-3 or TRBV12-4 and TRBJ1-2; 7 bases map to TRBD1. The CDR3 extends over 13 amino acids. The V gene end was trimmed by 10 bases and the J gene end by 7 bases; junction bases not matched to a gene: 12. CDR3 sequence reads: CATRRGRVGGYTF. Here the CDR3 DNA reads TGTGCCACCAGAAGGGGGCGCGTTGGTGGCTACACCTTC.

The table lists this clone with a count of one. The chain recombines TRBV5-4 with TRBJ1-4; a weak D match, TRBD1 (5 bases). This CDR3 region has 15 residues. The germline V gene has CDR1 SGHNT and CDR2 YYREEE (reference sequence). Trimming took off 1 base at V and 6 bases at J, with 13 bases between the two ends. The CDR3 sequence: CASSLSAGQDEKLFF. CDR3 DNA sequence: TGTGCCAGCAGCTTGTCGGCAGGGCAGGATGAAAAACTGTTTTTT.

J is TRBJ1-5 and V is TRBV19, with D perhaps matching TRBD1 (5 bases). Trimming took off 6 bases at V and 0 bases at J, with 12 bases between the two ends. The germline gives CDR1 LNHDA, CDR2 SQIVND (reference sequence). The CDR3 spans 15 residues. CDR3 loop: CASSRPGVSNQPQHF. The CDR3 region has the DNA TGTGCCAGTAGCCGCCCGGGGGTTAGCAATCAGCCCCAGCATTTT.

The rearrangement links TRBV19 to TRBJ1-1; a weak D match, TRBD1 (5 bases). The CDR3 is 13 residues long. CDR1 and CDR2 (germline): LNHDA, SQIVND (reference sequence). Trimming stripped 4 bases from V and 6 bases from J, with 12 bases between. The CDR3 here is CASSTQGGAEAFF. The CDR3 DNA reads as TGTGCCAGTAGTACCCAGGGAGGCGCTGAAGCTTTCTTT.